This TCR beta chain was captured in a study of T cell responses to AZD1222 COVID-19 vaccine. TCRdb's table, derived via immunoSEQ multiplex PCR, lists solely in-frame clones and lacks some. The sample includes approximately 150,000 clones, 75% to 95% seen only once; the top ten take 7% to 9%. The CDR3 contains 11 residues. The V gene's germline CDR1 is WSHSY and CDR2 SAAADI. V lost 0 bases and J 3 bases, leaving 0 bases between the germline ends. Sequences were derived from peripheral blood, sampled 28 days after the second dose of the MenACWY control vaccine. The chain recombines TRBV10-2 with TRBJ2-7, with unresolved D. The clonotype originates from an adult who received the MenACWY meningococcal vaccine as a control. CDR3 nucleotide sequence: TGCGCCAGCAGTGAGTCCTACGAGCAGTACTTC. This sequence encodes CASSESYEQYF.